The clone carrying this T cell receptor (beta chain) was detected many times. The ends were cut back, 3 bases at V and 7 bases at J, with 17 bases in the middle. Germline loops: CDR1 SGHRS, CDR2 YFSETQ. The CDR3 sequence is 14 residues long. The data stem from a study of CD8 T cells in ankylosing spondylitis. As the method for making TCR beta libraries, quantitative 5'-RACE with molecular barcodes was used. Via MiXCR, TCRdb re-called the 5' RACE reads, giving one row per CDR3 protein. The table lists around 210,000 distinct CDR3 sequences, 7% to 10% of them singletons. This sequence was found in a female donor with ankylosing spondylitis or in good health (not recorded which). The sequenced sample was blood, either unsorted or a sorted T cell fraction (not recorded which). The chain has TRBV5-1 and TRBJ2-7; a possible D gene is TRBD2 (6 bases). CDR3 DNA sequence: TGCGCCAGCAGCTCGCCCGGGACTTCCAGGGAGCAGTACTTC. It translates to CASSSPGTSREQYF.